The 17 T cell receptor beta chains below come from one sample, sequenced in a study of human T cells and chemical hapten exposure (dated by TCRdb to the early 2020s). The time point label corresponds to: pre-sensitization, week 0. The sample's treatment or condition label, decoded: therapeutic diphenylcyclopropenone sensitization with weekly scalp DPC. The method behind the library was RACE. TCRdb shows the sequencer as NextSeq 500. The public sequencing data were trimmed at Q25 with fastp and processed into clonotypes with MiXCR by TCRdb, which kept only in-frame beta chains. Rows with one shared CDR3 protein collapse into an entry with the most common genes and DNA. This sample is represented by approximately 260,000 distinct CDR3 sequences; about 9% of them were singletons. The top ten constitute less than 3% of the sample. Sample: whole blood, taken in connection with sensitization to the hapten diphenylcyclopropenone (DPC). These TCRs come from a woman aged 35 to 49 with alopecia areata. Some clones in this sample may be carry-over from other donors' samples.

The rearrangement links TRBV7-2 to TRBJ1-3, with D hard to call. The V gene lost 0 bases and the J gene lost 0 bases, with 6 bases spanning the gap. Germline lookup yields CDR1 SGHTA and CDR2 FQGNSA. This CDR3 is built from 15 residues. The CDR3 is CASSLAPISGNTIYF. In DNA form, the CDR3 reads TGTGCCAGCAGCTTAGCCCCGATCTCTGGAAACACCATATATTTT.

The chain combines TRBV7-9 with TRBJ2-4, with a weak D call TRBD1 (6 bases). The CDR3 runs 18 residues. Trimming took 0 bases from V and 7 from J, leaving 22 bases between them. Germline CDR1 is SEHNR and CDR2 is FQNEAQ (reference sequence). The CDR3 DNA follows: TGTGCCAGCAGCTTAGCGCCCCGTAGGTCGGACAGCCATAACATTCAGTACTTC. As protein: CASSLAPRRSDSHNIQYF.

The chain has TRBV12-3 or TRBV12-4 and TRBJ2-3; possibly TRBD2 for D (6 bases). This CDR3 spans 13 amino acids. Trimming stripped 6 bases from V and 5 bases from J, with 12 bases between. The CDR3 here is CASRAGRKDTQYF. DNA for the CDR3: TGTGCCAGCAGGGCGGGACGGAAAGATACGCAGTATTTT.

CDR3 nucleotide sequence: TGTGCCAGCAGTGGTACAGGGTACGAGCAGTACTTC. Amino acids: CASSGTGYEQYF. The chain carries TRBV2 and TRBJ2-7; possibly TRBD1 for D (6 bases). The CDR3 is 12 residues long. V dropped 4 bases and J dropped 4 bases, with 8 bases sitting between them. The germline gives CDR1 SNHLY, CDR2 FYNNEI. The entire variable domain, with the rest obtained from reference TRBV2 and TRBJ2-7, is as follows: EPEVTQTPSHQVTQMGQEVILRCVPISNHLYFYWYRQILGQKVEFLVSFYNNEISEKSEIFDDQFSVERPDGSNFTLKIRSTKLEDSAMYFCASSGTGYEQYFGPGTRLTVT.

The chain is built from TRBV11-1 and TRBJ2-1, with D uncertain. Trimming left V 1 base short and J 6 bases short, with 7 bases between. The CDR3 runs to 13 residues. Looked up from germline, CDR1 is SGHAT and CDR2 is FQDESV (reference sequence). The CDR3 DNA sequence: TGTGCCAGCAGCTTAGATTCCGCCAATGAGCAGTTCTTC. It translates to CASSLDSANEQFF.

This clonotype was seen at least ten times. CDR3 protein: CSVQGMGTDTQYF. CDR3 coding DNA: TGCAGCGTCCAGGGGATGGGCACAGATACGCAGTATTTT. V gene TRBV29-1 combines with J gene TRBJ2-3; D is perhaps TRBD1 (6 bases). V lost 6 bases and J lost 1, with 11 bases in between. The CDR3 runs 13 residues. Germline values: CDR1 SQVTM, CDR2 ANQGSEA.

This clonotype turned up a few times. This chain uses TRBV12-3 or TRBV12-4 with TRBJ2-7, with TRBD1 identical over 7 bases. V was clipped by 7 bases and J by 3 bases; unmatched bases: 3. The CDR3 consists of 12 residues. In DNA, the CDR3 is TGTGCCAGCAACCCAGGGGGCTACGAGCAGTACTTC. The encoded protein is CASNPGGYEQYF.

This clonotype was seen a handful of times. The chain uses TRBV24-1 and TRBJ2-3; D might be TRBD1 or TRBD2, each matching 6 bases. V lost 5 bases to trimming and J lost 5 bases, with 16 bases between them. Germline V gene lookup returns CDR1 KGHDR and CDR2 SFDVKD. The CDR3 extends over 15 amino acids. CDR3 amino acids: CATSVGGRVGDTQYF. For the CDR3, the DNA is TGTGCCACCAGTGTAGGGGGGCGCGTAGGAGATACGCAGTATTTT.

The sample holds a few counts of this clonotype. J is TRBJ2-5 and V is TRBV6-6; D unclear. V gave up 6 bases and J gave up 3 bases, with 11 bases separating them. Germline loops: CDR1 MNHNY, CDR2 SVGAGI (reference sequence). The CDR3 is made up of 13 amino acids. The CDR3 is CASSEYQKETQYF. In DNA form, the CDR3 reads TGTGCCAGCAGCGAGTACCAAAAAGAGACCCAGTACTTC.

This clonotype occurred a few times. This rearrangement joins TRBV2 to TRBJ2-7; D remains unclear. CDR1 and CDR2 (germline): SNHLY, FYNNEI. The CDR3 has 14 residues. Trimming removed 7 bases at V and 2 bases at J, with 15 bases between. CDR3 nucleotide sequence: TGTGCCAGCAATTCTGGGGTGAGGCCCTACGAGCAGTACTTC. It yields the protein CASNSGVRPYEQYF. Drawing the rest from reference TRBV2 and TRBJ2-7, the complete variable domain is EPEVTQTPSHQVTQMGQEVILRCVPISNHLYFYWYRQILGQKVEFLVSFYNNEISEKSEIFDDQFSVERPDGSNFTLKIRSTKLEDSAMYFCASNSGVRPYEQYFGPGTRLTVT.

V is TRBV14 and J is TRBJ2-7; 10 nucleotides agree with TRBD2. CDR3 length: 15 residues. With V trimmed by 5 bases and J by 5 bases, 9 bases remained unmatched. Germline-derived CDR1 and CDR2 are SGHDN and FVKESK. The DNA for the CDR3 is TGTGCCAGCAGCTCGCCACTAGCGGGAATTGACGAGCAGTACTTC. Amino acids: CASSSPLAGIDEQYF.

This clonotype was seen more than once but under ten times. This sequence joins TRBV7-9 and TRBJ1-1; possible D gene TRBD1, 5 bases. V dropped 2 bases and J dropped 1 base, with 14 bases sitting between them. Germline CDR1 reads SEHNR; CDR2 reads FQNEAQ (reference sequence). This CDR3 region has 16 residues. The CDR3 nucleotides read TGTGCCAGCAGCTTATTTGTCGGACATCCGAACACTGAAGCTTTCTTT. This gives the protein CASSLFVGHPNTEAFF.

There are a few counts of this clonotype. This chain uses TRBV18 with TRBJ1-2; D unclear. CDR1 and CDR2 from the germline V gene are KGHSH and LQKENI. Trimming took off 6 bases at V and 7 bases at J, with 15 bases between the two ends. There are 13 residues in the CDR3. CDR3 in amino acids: CASSLNARAGYTF. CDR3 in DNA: TGTGCCAGCTCTCTAAACGCGCGTGCTGGCTACACCTTC.

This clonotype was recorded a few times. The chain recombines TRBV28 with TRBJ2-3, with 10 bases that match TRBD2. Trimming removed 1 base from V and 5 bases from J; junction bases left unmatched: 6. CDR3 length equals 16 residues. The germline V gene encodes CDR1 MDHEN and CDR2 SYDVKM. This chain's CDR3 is CASSLSASGSQDTQYF. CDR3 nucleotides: TGTGCCAGCAGTTTATCGGCTAGCGGGAGTCAAGATACGCAGTATTTT.

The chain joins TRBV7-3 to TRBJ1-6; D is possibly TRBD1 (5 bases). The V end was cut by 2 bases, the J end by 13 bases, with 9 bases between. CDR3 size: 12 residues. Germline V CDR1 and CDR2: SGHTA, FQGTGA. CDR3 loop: CASSLQGGPLHF. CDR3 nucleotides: TGTGCCAGCAGCTTACAGGGAGGGCCCCTCCACTTT.

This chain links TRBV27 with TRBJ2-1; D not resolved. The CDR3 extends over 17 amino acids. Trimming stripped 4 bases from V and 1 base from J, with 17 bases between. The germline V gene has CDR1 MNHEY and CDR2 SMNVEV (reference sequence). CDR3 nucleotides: TGTGCCAGCAGTTCGCCTAGGACGCGACGTTCCTACAATGAGCAGTTCTTC. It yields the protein CASSSPRTRRSYNEQFF.

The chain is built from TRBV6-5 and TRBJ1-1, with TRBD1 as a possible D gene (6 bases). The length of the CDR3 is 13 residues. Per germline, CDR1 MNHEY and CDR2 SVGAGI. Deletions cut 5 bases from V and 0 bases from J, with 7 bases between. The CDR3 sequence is CASSGQLNTEAFF. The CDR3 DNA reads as TGTGCCAGCAGTGGACAGCTGAACACTGAAGCTTTCTTT.